This T cell receptor beta chain was identified during a study of T cell responses to AZD1222 COVID-19 vaccine. As for the study in general: Some second doses came at about 4 weeks and others at about 12 weeks; these were pooled.

Germline V gene data show CDR1 as SEHNR and CDR2 as FQNEAQ (reference sequence). This CDR3 spans 16 amino acids. V shed 5 bases and J shed 1 base, with 16 bases lying between them. Profiling relied on immunoSEQ multiplex PCR, and the TCRdb table lists in-frame clones only, not all of them. Among 150,000 to 200,000 clones listed, under 95% were seen once. The rearrangement joins TRBV7-9 to TRBJ2-3; D unclear. This specimen consisted of peripheral blood, obtained on day 0 of AZD1222 vaccination. The clonotype originates from an adult in good health. The CDR3 spells CASSPKAPSGTDTQYF. DNA for the CDR3: TGTGCCAGCAGCCCGAAGGCACCCTCAGGCACAGATACGCAGTATTTT.